One TCR beta chain is described in this entry. Its antigen remains undetermined. Per-nucleotide qualities are absent, and no much larger clonotype sits a single base away. Participants in the prospective study were enrolled through a virtual design, were aged roughly 18 to 95 years, and lived in roughly 25 United States geographic areas. Cohort assignment in the prospective study relied on participant-reported clinical history from a screening survey and a study questionnaire. Recovered participants in ImmuneRACE Cohort 3 were defined by two consecutive negative NP/OP PCR tests, clearance by a healthcare professional, or resolution of symptoms. Mobile phlebotomists in the prospective study collected whole blood, serum and a nasopharyngeal or oropharyngeal swab from every participant. Additional blood draws and questionnaires over an approximately two-month period could optionally be provided by prospective study participants. Blood samples from the prospective study were shipped frozen or at room temperature prior to DNA extraction.

This record comes from a study of blood T cell repertoires in COVID-19 (dated by TCRdb to the early 2020s). Regarding the study in general: The collaborator samples originated in the United States, Italy and Spain and spanned the acute and convalescent phases of COVID-19. The samples were drawn from two sources: the first 160 participants of the ongoing ImmuneRACE study, and 1,000 to 1,500 subjects contributed by 6 global collaborators. A de-identified subject ID, COVID-19 status, age in years and sex were almost always included in the sample metadata. The repertoires were released in a freely available public database intended as a resource for research on the immune response to SARS-CoV-2. The prospective study material was composed of cDNA or gDNA derived from T cells, B-cell-depleted T cells, or PBMCs. Where HLA class I and class II types were available, the types were taken from metadata supplied by the sample provider, not from assay-based typing. The dataset comprised deeply sampled blood TCRbeta repertoires from subjects exposed to, actively infected with, or recovered from COVID-19.

TCRbeta CDR3 regions were amplified from genomic DNA by means of the immunoSEQ Assay, a bias-controlled multiplex PCR. Processing in the source paper ran as follows. The number of nucleated cells in each sample was estimated from the amplification of reference gene primers within the assay. To quantify the absolute abundance of each unique TCRbeta CDR3 rearrangement, sequence reads were collapsed and filtered. For each sample, productive Simpson clonality was calculated as the square root of Simpson's diversity index over productive rearrangements. Sourced from immuneACCESS, this table was stored by TCRdb with only in-frame sequences that have V and J called. A share of the clones is absent; for the studies checked, an unresolved V gene accounts for under half, and the remainder has no known explanation. The V and J calls and clone size come from that table; D and trimming were worked out from the DNA. The sample profile shows 500,000 or so clones; roughly 90% of them were found once. The top ten clonotypes cover 0.7% of the sample.

The full study reports these points: The amount of clinical and demographic metadata varied by source and participant and was provided uncurated.

Source material: PBMCs or T cells enriched from blood (not recorded which). The receptor's source is a woman aged 18-29 years who had recovered from COVID-19.

The CDR3 region reads CAWSDNSYEQYF. The nucleotide sequence reads TGTGCCTGGAGTGATAACAGTTACGAGCAGTACTTC. This chain is built from TRBV30 and TRBJ2-7, with the D gene uncertain. Deletion took 1 base off V and 4 bases off J, with a span of 8 bases between the germline ends. From the germline V gene (reference sequence), CDR1 is GTSNPN and CDR2 is SVGIG. The CDR3 runs 12 amino acids, cysteine and phenylalanine included. Of the read, only the CDR3 DNA is kept; its 36 bases are in frame from base 1.